These 13 T cell receptor beta chains originate from one sample sequenced in a study of T-cell reconstitution after alpha-beta-depleted transplantation in children. The library targeted TCRbeta and was prepared with unique molecular identifiers. Via MiXCR, TCRdb re-called the PCR reads, giving one row per CDR3 protein. The sample comprises hundreds of thousands of distinct CDR3 sequences, around a sixth of which are singletons, and 1.1% rests with the top ten. Sequenced here: PBMCs from the stem cell graft donor, sampled from the stem cell graft. These receptors all come from a human donor who donated a stem cell graft to a child with acute myeloid leukemia.

This chain connects TRBV7-2 to TRBJ1-4; TRBD1 might be the D (6 bases). Trimming left V 3 bases short and J 5 bases short, with 13 bases between. CDR3 size: 15 residues. From germline, CDR1 is SGHTA and CDR2 FQGNSA. CDR3 loop: CASSFWGGTNEKLFF. The DNA for the CDR3 is TGTGCCAGCAGCTTTTGGGGGGGGACAAATGAAAAACTGTTTTTT.

This clonotype was recorded many times. The J gene is TRBJ2-2, the V gene TRBV20-1; 9 bases match TRBD1. Germline V CDR1 and CDR2: DFQATT, SNEGSKA (reference sequence). J was trimmed by 2 bases and V by 3 bases; bases with no gene match: 4. CDR3 length: 15 amino acids. DNA of the CDR3: TGCAGTGCTAGGTGGGGACAGGGAAACACCGGGGAGCTGTTTTTT. Translating it yields CSARWGQGNTGELFF.

V is TRBV15 and J is TRBJ2-3, with D unclear. V gave up 0 bases and J gave up 4 bases, with 8 bases separating them. The germline gives CDR1 LNHNV, CDR2 YYDKDF (reference sequence). This CDR3 has 14 residues. The CDR3 sequence: CATSRDRPPDTQYF. In nucleotides, the CDR3 is TGTGCCACCAGCAGAGATCGGCCCCCAGATACGCAGTATTTT.

This clonotype appeared many times. The genes are TRBV20-1 and TRBJ1-2, with D unresolved. This CDR3 region has 14 residues. V dropped 1 base and J dropped 2 bases, with 11 bases sitting between them. Germline loops: CDR1 DFQATT, CDR2 SNEGSKA (reference sequence). The CDR3 DNA sequence: TGCAGTGCTAGAGCTGAGGGCGGAAACTATGGCTACACCTTC. This encodes CSARAEGGNYGYTF.

This clonotype was counted ten times or more. CDR3 DNA sequence: TGTGCCAGCAGCTTGAGTGGAATGGGAGGGAATGAGCAGTTCTTC. Translation gives CASSLSGMGGNEQFF. The chain uses TRBV5-5 and TRBJ2-1; 7 bases are shared with TRBD2. Germline-derived CDR1 and CDR2 are SGHKS and YYEKEE (reference sequence). This CDR3 contains 15 residues. V shed 1 base and J 7 bases; nucleotides not matched to a gene: 8. Based on the CDR3 plus reference TRBV5-5 and TRBJ2-1, the full variable domain is DAGVTQSPTHLIKTRGQQVTLRCSPISGHKSVSWYQQVLGQGPQFIFQYYEKEERGRGNFPDRFSARQFPNYSSELNVNALLLGDSALYLCASSLSGMGGNEQFFGPGTRLTVL.

This clonotype was seen ten or more times. The chain employs TRBV13 and TRBJ1-5, with 8 bases matching TRBD1. CDR1 is PRHDT and CDR2 is FYEKMQ in the germline V gene (reference sequence). This CDR3 has 13 amino acids. With 5 bases clipped from V and 11 bases from J, the junction kept 8 bases outside the gene matches. As DNA, the CDR3 is TGTGCCAGCAGCATCGGGACAGGCCTGTCCCAGCATTTT. Amino acid sequence: CASSIGTGLSQHF.

At least ten counts were recorded for this clonotype. The chain carries TRBV20-1 and TRBJ2-1; tentative D call: TRBD1 (5 bases). The CDR3 is made up of 15 amino acids. Trimming shortened V by 0 bases and J by 6 bases, and 15 bases separated the two germline ends. Germline V lookup: CDR1 DFQATT, CDR2 SNEGSKA (reference sequence). The CDR3 loop reads CSARDAGIVSNEQFF. In nucleotides, the CDR3 is TGCAGTGCTAGAGATGCAGGGATCGTGAGCAATGAGCAGTTCTTC.

The chain combines TRBV29-1 with TRBJ2-7; either TRBD1 or TRBD2 may supply D (5 bases each). This CDR3 region has 9 residues. Between the trimmed V and J ends, which lost 7 bases and 7 bases, there was a span of 8 bases. Germline assignment: CDR1 SQVTM and CDR2 ANQGSEA. The CDR3 reads CSGGREQYF. The CDR3 DNA sequence: TGCAGCGGGGGACGGGAGCAGTACTTC.

This clonotype was observed a handful of times. V and J are TRBV11-1 and TRBJ2-3; D possibly corresponds to TRBD1 (6 bases). V was pared by 5 bases and J by 2 bases, with 29 bases between. The length of the CDR3 is 20 residues. Germline assignment: CDR1 SGHAT and CDR2 FQDESV (reference sequence). CDR3 in DNA: TGTGCCAGCAGCCACGCACGGGGACCAAACAGGGTCGGTTTCACAGATACGCAGTATTTT. This encodes CASSHARGPNRVGFTDTQYF.

In this sample, this clonotype turned up a few times. V is TRBV5-1 and J is TRBJ2-1; D unresolved. V was clipped by 7 bases and J by 0 bases, with 8 bases between them. There are 13 residues in the CDR3. Germline CDR1 is SGHRS and CDR2 is YFSETQ. The CDR3 region is CASGASSYNEQFF. CDR3 DNA: TGCGCCAGCGGAGCCTCCTCCTACAATGAGCAGTTCTTC.

The chain has TRBV6-1 and TRBJ2-7; 7 nucleotides align to TRBD1. The CDR3 is 14 residues long. Trimming at V came to 6 bases and at J to 2 bases, leaving 7 bases not matched to a gene. Germline assignment: CDR1 MNHNS and CDR2 SASEGT. The CDR3 nucleotides are TGTGCCAGCAGCCGACGGGACAGAACCTACGAGCAGTACTTC. It yields the protein CASSRRDRTYEQYF.

This chain connects TRBV5-1 to TRBJ1-5, with 7 bases identical to TRBD1. After removal of 0 bases from V and 6 bases from J, the junction contained 3 bases not matched to a gene. Per germline, CDR1 SGHRS and CDR2 YFSETQ. CDR3 length equals 14 residues. CDR3 in DNA: TGCGCCAGCAGCTTGGAGGCAGGGGGTCAGCCCCAGCATTTT. Amino acids: CASSLEAGGQPQHF.

This clonotype has ten or more counts. V gene TRBV12-3 or TRBV12-4 combines with J gene TRBJ1-5; D call uncertain. The V and J ends lost 0 bases and 6 bases respectively, with 6 bases between them. CDR3 length: 13 amino acids. This CDR3 is CASSLAGIQPQHF. The CDR3 nucleotides read TGTGCCAGCAGTTTAGCCGGGATTCAGCCCCAGCATTTT.